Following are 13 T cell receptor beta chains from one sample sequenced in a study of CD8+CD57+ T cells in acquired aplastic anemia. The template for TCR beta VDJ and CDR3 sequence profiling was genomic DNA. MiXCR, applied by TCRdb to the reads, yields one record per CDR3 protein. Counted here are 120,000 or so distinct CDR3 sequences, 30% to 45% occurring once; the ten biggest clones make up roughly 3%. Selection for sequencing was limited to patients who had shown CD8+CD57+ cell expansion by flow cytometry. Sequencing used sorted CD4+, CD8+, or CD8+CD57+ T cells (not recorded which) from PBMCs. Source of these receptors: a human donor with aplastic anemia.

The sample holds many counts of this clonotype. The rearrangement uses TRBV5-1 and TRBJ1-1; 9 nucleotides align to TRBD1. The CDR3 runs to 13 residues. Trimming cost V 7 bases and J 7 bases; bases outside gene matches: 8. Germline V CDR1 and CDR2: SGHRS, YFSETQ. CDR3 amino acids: CASGRQGGGEAFF. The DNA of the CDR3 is TGCGCCAGCGGCCGACAGGGGGGCGGTGAAGCTTTCTTT.

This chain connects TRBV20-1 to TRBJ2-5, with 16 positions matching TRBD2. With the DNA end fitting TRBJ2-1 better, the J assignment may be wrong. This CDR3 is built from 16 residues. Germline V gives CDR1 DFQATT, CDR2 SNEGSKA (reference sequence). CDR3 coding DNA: TGCAGTGCTAGAGCCGGGACTAGCGGGGGGGTCCATGAGCAGTTCTTC. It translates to CSARAGTSGGVHEQFF.

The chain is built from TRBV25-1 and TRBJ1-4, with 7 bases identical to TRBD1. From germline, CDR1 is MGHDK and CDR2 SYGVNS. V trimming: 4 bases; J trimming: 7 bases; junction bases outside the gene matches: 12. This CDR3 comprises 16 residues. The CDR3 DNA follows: TGTGCCAGCAGTGCCAAACGGACAGGCAGCCTTGAAAAACTGTTTTTT. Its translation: CASSAKRTGSLEKLFF.

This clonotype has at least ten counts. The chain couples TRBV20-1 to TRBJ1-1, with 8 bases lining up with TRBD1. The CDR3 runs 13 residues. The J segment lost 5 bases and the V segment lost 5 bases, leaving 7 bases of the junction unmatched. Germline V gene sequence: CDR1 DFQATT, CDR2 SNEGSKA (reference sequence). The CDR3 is CSASDRDGTEAFF. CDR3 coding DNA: TGCAGTGCTTCGGACAGGGACGGGACTGAAGCTTTCTTT.

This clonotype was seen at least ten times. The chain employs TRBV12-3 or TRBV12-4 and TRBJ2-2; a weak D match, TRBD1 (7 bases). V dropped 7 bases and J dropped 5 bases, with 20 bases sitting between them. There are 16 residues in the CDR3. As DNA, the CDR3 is TGTGCCAGCACACCTGGAGGGGGCCGACGGACCGGGGAGCTGTTTTTT. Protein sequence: CASTPGGGRRTGELFF.

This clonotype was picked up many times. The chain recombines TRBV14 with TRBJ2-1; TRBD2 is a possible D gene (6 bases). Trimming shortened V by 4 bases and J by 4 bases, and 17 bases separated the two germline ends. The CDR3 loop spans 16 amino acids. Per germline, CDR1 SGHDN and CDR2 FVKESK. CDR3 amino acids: CASSPRGDRVYNEQFF. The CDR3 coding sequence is TGTGCCAGCAGCCCGCGGGGCGACAGAGTATACAATGAGCAGTTCTTC.

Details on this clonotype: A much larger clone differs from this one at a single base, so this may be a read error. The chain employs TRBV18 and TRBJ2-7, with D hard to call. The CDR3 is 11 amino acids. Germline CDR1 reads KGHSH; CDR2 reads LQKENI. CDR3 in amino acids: CASSPGAEQNF. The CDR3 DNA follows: TGTGCCAGCTCACCCGGTGCTGAACAGAACTTC.

The CDR3 is CASSYSMASRDQETQYF. The CDR3 coding sequence is TGTGCCAGCAGTTACTCGATGGCTAGCCGCGACCAAGAGACCCAGTACTTC. The chain couples TRBV6-5 to TRBJ2-5; D is perhaps TRBD2 (5 bases). From germline, CDR1 is MNHEY and CDR2 SVGAGI. With 0 bases removed from V and 0 bases from J, the gap between germline ends came to 14 bases. CDR3 size: 17 residues.

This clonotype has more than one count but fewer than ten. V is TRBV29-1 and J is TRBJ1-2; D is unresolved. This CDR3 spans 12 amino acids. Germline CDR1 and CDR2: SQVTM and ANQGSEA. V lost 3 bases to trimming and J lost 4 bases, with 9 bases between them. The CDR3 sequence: CSVDTIGYGYTF. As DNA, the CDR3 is TGCAGCGTTGATACAATAGGCTATGGCTACACCTTC.

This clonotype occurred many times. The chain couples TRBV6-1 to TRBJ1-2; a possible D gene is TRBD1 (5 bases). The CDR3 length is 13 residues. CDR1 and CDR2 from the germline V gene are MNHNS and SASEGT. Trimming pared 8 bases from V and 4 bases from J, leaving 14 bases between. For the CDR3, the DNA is TGTGCCAGCCTAAGGGTGGGGCCCTATGGCTACACCTTC. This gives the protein CASLRVGPYGYTF.

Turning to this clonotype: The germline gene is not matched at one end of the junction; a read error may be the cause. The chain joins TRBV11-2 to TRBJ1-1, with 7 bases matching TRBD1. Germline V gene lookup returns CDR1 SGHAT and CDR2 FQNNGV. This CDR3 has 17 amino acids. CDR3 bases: TGTACCAGCAGCTCCTTTAGGGGGCGGAAAGCAAACACTGAAGCTCTCTTT. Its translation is CTSSSFRGRKANTEALF.

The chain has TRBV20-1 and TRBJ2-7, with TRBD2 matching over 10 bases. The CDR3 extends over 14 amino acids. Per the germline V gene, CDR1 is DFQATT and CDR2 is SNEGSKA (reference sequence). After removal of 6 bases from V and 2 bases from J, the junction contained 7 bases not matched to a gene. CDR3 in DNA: TGCAGTGCAACTCCTAGCGGGGGAGCCTACGAGCAGTACTTC. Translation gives CSATPSGGAYEQYF.

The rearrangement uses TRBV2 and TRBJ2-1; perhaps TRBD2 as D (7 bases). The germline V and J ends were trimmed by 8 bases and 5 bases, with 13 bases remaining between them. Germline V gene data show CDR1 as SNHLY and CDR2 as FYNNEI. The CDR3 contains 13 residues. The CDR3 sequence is CASEGGANNEQFF. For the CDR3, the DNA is TGTGCCAGCGAGGGGGGGGCCAACAATGAGCAGTTCTTC.